The following is a TCR beta chain sequence with its context. The antigen is not known. Germline loops: CDR1 SGHVS, CDR2 FNYEAQ. Trimming took 4 bases from V and 3 from J; bases not matched to a gene: 16. The CDR3 extends over 19 amino acids. This entry is derived from a study of OX40 agonist ivuxolimab in advanced cancers. The wider study: Ivuxolimab, an antibody that agonizes OX40 (CD134), was administered to the patients. Findings and caveats of the study: Expanded peripheral T-cell antigen specificity went undetermined.

Patients were excluded for autoimmune disease history or systemic immunosuppression. On cycle 4 day 1 and cycle 7 day 1, as well as at baseline, blood was sampled. Clones were sequenced by immunoSEQ multiplex PCR, and TCRdb holds only the in-frame ones, with some missing. The sample consists of about 97,000 clones, roughly 90% of them appearing once. The genes are TRBV7-6 and TRBJ2-1; 9 bases align to TRBD2. This clonotype originated in an adult with an advanced solid tumor such as melanoma, head and neck, liver or kidney cancer. Sequenced material: CD4+ or CD8+ T cells sorted from blood, taken in a trial of the OX40 agonist ivuxolimab. CDR3 loop: CASSSRAGGGFSVYNEQFF. The CDR3 DNA follows: TGTGCCAGCAGCTCCCGGGCGGGAGGGGGATTTTCGGTCTACAATGAGCAGTTCTTC.